The sequence of this T cell receptor beta chain was determined in a study of cytomegalovirus exposure and HLA in healthy donors. The PCR made use of 60 Vbeta and 13 Jbeta primers. Generated by immunoSEQ multiplex PCR, the TCRdb table keeps only in-frame clones and is missing some. The table lists tens of thousands of clones, about 66% of them singletons. This receptor was obtained from a young man in good health and CMV-seronegative. The sample taken for sequencing was PBMCs.

The CDR3 sequence is CASSQGDTDYEQYF. CDR3 bases: TGTGCCAGCAGCCAAGGCGACACAGACTACGAGCAGTACTTC. This chain links TRBV4-2 with TRBJ2-7; D remains unclear. CDR3 length equals 14 residues. Germline V CDR1 and CDR2: LGHNA, YNFKEQ. V gave up 1 base and J gave up 3 bases, with 10 bases separating them.